These 21 T cell receptor beta chains were all obtained from the same sample, sequenced in a study of CD8 T cell repertoires and HIV-1 epitope variants. Their antigen targets remain unknown. Here immunoSEQ multiplex PCR was the method, and the copy in TCRdb shows in-frame clones only, minus some. This sample carries around 4,800 clones, 70% of them seen once, and the ten largest clones take 42%. The sequenced sample was cultured CD8+ T cells derived from PBMCs. All receptors derive from a male donor with HIV.

This clone was seen only a few times. The gene calls are TRBV27 and TRBJ2-5; the match to TRBD2 covers 8 bases. CDR1 is MNHEY, CDR2 SMNVEV, per germline (reference sequence). CDR3 length: 16 residues. V was pared by 0 bases and J by 6 bases, with 9 bases of the junction left unmatched. The DNA for the CDR3 is TGTGCCAGCAGTTTATCTAGCGGGGAGCCTCCAAAGACCCAGTACTTC. Translated, it gives CASSLSSGEPPKTQYF.

The V call is TRBV7-8, the J call TRBJ2-3; 8 bases are shared with TRBD2. V lost 5 bases to trimming and J lost 6 bases; unmatched junction nucleotides: 7. The CDR3 contains 14 residues. Looked up from germline, CDR1 is SGHVS and CDR2 is FQNEAQ. CDR3 region: CASSIWTSPDTQYF. The DNA for the CDR3 is TGTGCCAGCAGCATCTGGACTAGCCCCGATACGCAGTATTTT.

The chain employs TRBV18 and TRBJ2-2, with a tentative D call TRBD1 (5 bases). The germline gives CDR1 KGHSH, CDR2 LQKENI. V lost 3 bases to trimming and J lost 1 base, with 12 bases between them. The CDR3 has 16 residues. The CDR3 loop reads CASSPLTALNTGELFF. The CDR3 DNA reads TGTGCCAGCTCACCCCTGACAGCATTGAACACCGGGGAGCTGTTTTTT.

The chain combines TRBV28 with TRBJ2-7; D possibly corresponds to TRBD2 (5 bases). Germline V gene data show CDR1 as MDHEN and CDR2 as SYDVKM. V dropped 5 bases and J dropped 4 bases, with 9 bases sitting between them. The CDR3 spans 12 residues. CDR3 protein: CASSLSGYEQYF. The DNA for the CDR3 is TGTGCCAGCAGTCTCTCGGGATACGAGCAGTACTTC. Drawing the rest from reference TRBV28 and TRBJ2-7, the complete variable domain is DVKVTQSSRYLVKRTGEKVFLECVQDMDHENMFWYRQDPGLGLRLIYFSYDVKMKEKGDIPEGYSVSREKKERFSLILESASTNQTSMYLCASSLSGYEQYFGPGTRLTVT.

V gene TRBV9 combines with J gene TRBJ2-3; D could derive from TRBD1 or TRBD2 (5 bases each). The V gene lost 3 bases and the J gene lost 6 bases, with 17 bases spanning the gap. CDR3 length: 15 amino acids. Per the germline V gene, CDR1 is SGDLS and CDR2 is YYNGEE. CDR3 DNA: TGTGCCAGCAGCGCGGCGGGCAGGGCAGGCGATACGCAGTATTTT. It translates to CASSAAGRAGDTQYF.

V usage is TRBV7-8 and J usage is TRBJ2-2; the D is unclear. The CDR3 covers 15 residues. V lost 1 base, J lost 5 bases, and 11 bases lay in between. The germline V gene has CDR1 SGHVS and CDR2 FQNEAQ. The CDR3 is CASSLDAVGTGELFF. The DNA of the CDR3 is TGTGCCAGCAGCTTAGATGCGGTCGGGACCGGGGAGCTGTTTTTT.

This sequence joins TRBV19 and TRBJ2-1; D perhaps matches TRBD2 (6 bases). Germline CDR1 is LNHDA and CDR2 is SQIVND (reference sequence). This CDR3 has 15 amino acids. V lost 5 bases and J lost 0, with 11 bases in between. CDR3: CASSWDLSSYNEQFF. In DNA, the CDR3 is TGTGCCAGTAGTTGGGACTTGAGCTCCTACAATGAGCAGTTCTTC. Full variable domain (missing parts from reference TRBV19 and TRBJ2-1): DGGITQSPKYLFRKEGQNVTLSCEQNLNHDAMYWYRQDPGQGLRLIYYSQIVNDFQKGDIAEGYSVSREKKESFPLTVTSAQKNPTAFYLCASSWDLSSYNEQFFGPGTRLTVL.

The rearrangement links TRBV19 to TRBJ2-7; the D gene is possibly TRBD2 (6 bases). Trimming took 4 bases from V and 4 from J, leaving 11 bases between them. The CDR3 consists of 13 residues. CDR1 is LNHDA and CDR2 is SQIVND in the germline V gene (reference sequence). CDR3 sequence: CASSTSAPYEQYF. The CDR3 DNA is TGTGCCAGTAGTACTAGCGCGCCGTACGAGCAGTACTTC.

The chain has TRBV27 and TRBJ2-7; 9 nucleotides align to TRBD2. J lost 4 bases, V lost 2 bases, and 0 bases had no gene match. CDR3 length: 13 residues. Germline CDR1 reads MNHEY; CDR2 reads SMNVEV (reference sequence). The CDR3 sequence: CASSLTSGYEQYF. As DNA, the CDR3 is TGTGCCAGCAGTTTAACTAGCGGGTACGAGCAGTACTTC.

This rearrangement joins TRBV6-5 to TRBJ2-1; TRBD2 matches at 10 bases. Germline CDR1 MNHEY, CDR2 SVGAGI. The CDR3 is made up of 16 amino acids. Trimming at V came to 0 bases and at J to 5 bases, leaving 4 bases not matched to a gene. Written as DNA, the CDR3 is TGTGCCAGCAGTTACTCTCCTAGCGGGAGCCACAATGAGCAGTTCTTC. It encodes CASSYSPSGSHNEQFF.

This clone was observed a few times. The chain links TRBV19 to TRBJ1-1, with 7 bases aligning to TRBD1. In germline, CDR1 is LNHDA, CDR2 SQIVND (reference sequence). Trimming cost V 4 bases and J 6 bases; bases outside gene matches: 5. This CDR3 has 13 amino acids. The CDR3 reads CASSNDRVSEAFF. The CDR3, as DNA: TGTGCCAGTAGTAACGACAGGGTTTCTGAAGCTTTCTTT.

In regard to this clone: Because the CDR3's place on the DNA is in doubt, the DNA is left out and the CDR3 is given as listed by TCRdb. The CDR3 loop reads CASSSSDWGRTQYF. V usage is TRBV27 and J usage is TRBJ2-3. CDR1 is MNHEY, CDR2 SMNVEV, per germline (reference sequence). The CDR3 spans 14 amino acids, including both terminal residues.

Only a few counts were recorded for this clone. The V and J genes are TRBV4-2 and TRBJ2-7, with 7 bases lining up with TRBD2. CDR3 length: 13 residues. Trimming took 5 bases from V and 4 from J; bases not matched to a gene: 5. Germline-derived CDR1 and CDR2 are LGHNA and YNFKEQ. The DNA of the CDR3 is TGTGCCAGCAGCTCTGGGGGGGAGTACGAGCAGTACTTC. Its translation: CASSSGGEYEQYF.

This clone came up a few times. The chain couples TRBV30 to TRBJ1-2; no clear D gene. V shed 0 bases and J shed 1 base, with 6 bases lying between them. This CDR3 is built from 13 residues. Germline CDR1 GTSNPN, CDR2 SVGIG (reference sequence). The CDR3 spells CAWSVGDNYGYTF. The CDR3 bases are TGTGCCTGGAGTGTTGGGGATAACTATGGCTACACCTTC.

V is TRBV28 and J is TRBJ1-5; D may be TRBD1 (6 bases). V was shortened by 4 bases and J by 0 bases, with 7 bases between the two germline ends. The CDR3 is made up of 14 amino acids. The V gene's germline CDR1 is MDHEN and CDR2 SYDVKM. CDR3 sequence: CASSSQGSNQPQHF. CDR3 nucleotides: TGTGCCAGCAGTTCACAGGGTAGCAATCAGCCCCAGCATTTT.

The chain uses TRBV4-2 and TRBJ1-4; 7 bases agree with TRBD1. CDR1 and CDR2 from the germline V gene are LGHNA and YNFKEQ. The CDR3 is 17 residues long. The ends lost 2 bases at V and 3 bases at J; junction bases unmatched: 9. The CDR3 sequence: CASSQMRQGRANEKLFF. CDR3 DNA: TGTGCCAGCAGCCAAATGAGACAGGGCAGGGCTAATGAAAAACTGTTTTTT.

This chain links TRBV5-6 with TRBJ2-3, with a weak D call TRBD2 (7 bases). V lost 5 bases and J lost 2, with 21 bases in between. Germline lookup yields CDR1 SGHDT and CDR2 YYEEEE. The CDR3 consists of 17 residues. Written as DNA, the CDR3 is TGTGCCAGCAGTAACACAGGAGGGGGGGGGCTCACAGATACGCAGTATTTT. It translates to CASSNTGGGGLTDTQYF.

This chain uses TRBV6-6 with TRBJ2-7, with 7 bases fitting TRBD2. There are 15 residues in the CDR3. Trimming cost V 2 bases and J 2 bases; bases outside gene matches: 6. Germline-derived CDR1 and CDR2 are MNHNY and SVGAGI (reference sequence). Here the CDR3 reads CASSYGAGTTYEQYF. DNA of the CDR3: TGTGCCAGCAGTTACGGGGCGGGGACTACCTACGAGCAGTACTTC.

The genes are TRBV27 and TRBJ2-7; D is ambiguous. Germline lookup yields CDR1 MNHEY and CDR2 SMNVEV (reference sequence). The CDR3 runs to 12 residues. Trimming pared 6 bases from V and 4 bases from J, leaving 10 bases between. CDR3 coding DNA: TGTGCCAGCAGCCCGGCAACATACGAGCAGTACTTC. This translates into CASSPATYEQYF.

This rearrangement joins TRBV19 to TRBJ2-1; D gene uncertain. CDR3 length: 14 residues. Trimming removed 5 bases from V and 0 bases from J, with 8 bases in between. From germline, CDR1 is LNHDA and CDR2 SQIVND (reference sequence). The CDR3 spells CASSVRLSYNEQFF. CDR3 nucleotide sequence: TGTGCCAGTAGTGTAAGGCTCTCCTACAATGAGCAGTTCTTC.

The J gene is TRBJ2-7, the V gene TRBV7-9; D remains unclear. The V gene lost 2 bases and the J gene lost 1 base, with 0 bases spanning the gap. This CDR3 is 11 amino acids long. Germline-derived CDR1 and CDR2 are SEHNR and FQNEAQ (reference sequence). Here the CDR3 reads CASSLSYEQYF. In DNA, the CDR3 is TGTGCCAGCAGCTTATCCTACGAGCAGTACTTC.